The 26 T cell receptor beta chains given below trace back to one sample, sequenced in a study of T-cell memory formation after mild COVID-19. A single record per CDR3 protein comes from TCRdb applying MiXCR to the 5' RACE reads. The data show tens of thousands of distinct CDR3 sequences, 7% to 8% seen once. The specimen sequenced was PBMCs or a T cell subset sorted from them (not recorded which). Every receptor here comes from a man younger than 35 who had mild COVID-19 (a few samples of this study predate the infection). Cell type and time point are not known.

This clonotype was observed at least ten times. The chain carries TRBV7-9 and TRBJ1-1; D unclear. The CDR3 consists of 14 residues. Trimming cost V 5 bases and J 1 base, with 11 bases left between them. Germline V CDR1 and CDR2: SEHNR, FQNEAQ (reference sequence). The CDR3 sequence: CASSPGQENTEAFF. CDR3 coding DNA: TGTGCCAGCAGCCCCGGGCAAGAGAACACTGAAGCTTTCTTT.

The V gene is TRBV6-6, the J gene TRBJ2-5; tentative D call: TRBD2 (6 bases). This CDR3 comprises 14 residues. V was shortened by 2 bases and J by 5 bases, with 12 bases between the two germline ends. Germline CDR1 and CDR2: MNHNY and SVGAGI (reference sequence). In DNA, the CDR3 is TGTGCCAGCAGTTACGGCGGGGTCGGGGAGACCCAGTACTTC. This sequence encodes CASSYGGVGETQYF.

This clonotype was found a few times. The chain joins TRBV28 to TRBJ2-7; the match to TRBD1 covers 9 bases. The germline V gene encodes CDR1 MDHEN and CDR2 SYDVKM. After removal of 5 bases from V and 6 bases from J, the junction contained 11 bases not matched to a gene. The CDR3 loop spans 15 amino acids. The DNA of the CDR3 is TGTGCCAGCAGTCAACTGGACAGGGGTGGGTCCGAGCAGTACGTC. This sequence encodes CASSQLDRGGSEQYV.

Many counts were recorded for this clonotype. The J gene is TRBJ2-1, the V gene TRBV5-6, with D hard to call. Germline V gene data show CDR1 as SGHDT and CDR2 as YYEEEE. The V end was cut by 2 bases, the J end by 12 bases, with 12 bases between. This CDR3 is built from 12 residues. CDR3 nucleotides: TGTGCCAGCAGCTTACGTACTAAAAGGCAGTTCTTC. Encoded protein: CASSLRTKRQFF. Full variable domain (remainder filled in from reference TRBV5-6 and TRBJ2-1): DAGVTQSPTHLIKTRGQQVTLRCSPKSGHDTVSWYQQALGQGPQFIFQYYEEEERQRGNFPDRFSGHQFPNYSSELNVNALLLGDSALYLCASSLRTKRQFFGPGTRLTVL.

This clonotype was counted ten times or more. The J gene is TRBJ2-1, the V gene TRBV5-1; TRBD2 aligns across 8 bases. J lost 7 bases, V lost 5 bases, and 8 bases had no gene match. The CDR3 has 14 residues. Germline V gene lookup returns CDR1 SGHRS and CDR2 YFSETQ. CDR3 bases: TGCGCCAGCAGGGAGGTAGCGGGGCGGAATGAGCAGTTCTTC. Protein sequence: CASREVAGRNEQFF.

This clonotype was seen a few times. The chain is built from TRBV4-1 and TRBJ1-2; D is possibly TRBD1 (5 bases). CDR3 size: 14 residues. Germline V gene sequence: CDR1 MGHRA, CDR2 YSYEKL. Trimming shortened V by 1 base and J by 4 bases, and 10 bases separated the two germline ends. The CDR3 here is CASSQAGGVYGYTF. DNA of the CDR3: TGCGCCAGCAGCCAAGCTGGGGGAGTCTATGGCTACACCTTC.

This sequence joins TRBV9 and TRBJ2-1; D is undetermined. CDR3 size: 14 residues. CDR1 is SGDLS, CDR2 YYNGEE, per germline. With 4 bases removed from V and 0 bases from J, the gap between germline ends came to 8 bases. The CDR3: CASSPWSSYNEQFF. CDR3 coding DNA: TGTGCCAGCAGCCCCTGGAGCTCCTACAATGAGCAGTTCTTC.

This clonotype occurred a few times. The V call is TRBV4-2, the J call TRBJ2-5; TRBD1 agrees at 9 bases. With 1 base clipped from V and 5 bases from J, the junction kept 8 bases outside the gene matches. Germline V CDR1 and CDR2: LGHNA, YNFKEQ. CDR3 length: 16 amino acids. CDR3 coding DNA: TGTGCCAGCAGCCAAGGGCTACAGGGGGCAGGGGAGACCCAGTACTTC. Its translation is CASSQGLQGAGETQYF.

This clonotype was detected ten times or more. The chain combines TRBV6-6 with TRBJ2-7; TRBD2 matches 7 bases. The CDR3 has 16 amino acids. Trimming at V came to 6 bases and at J to 4 bases, leaving 15 bases not matched to a gene. Germline CDR1 is MNHNY and CDR2 is SVGAGI (reference sequence). CDR3 residues: CASSRPRVAGSYEQYF. In nucleotides, the CDR3 is TGTGCCAGCAGCAGACCGCGGGTAGCGGGTTCTTACGAGCAGTACTTC.

The CDR3 nucleotides read TGTGCCAGCAGTCCGTCGTCCCTGGACGTCCTGACTTTC. It specifies CASSPSSLDVLTF. The J gene is TRBJ2-6, the V gene TRBV6-4; D unclear. Trimming shortened V by 5 bases and J by 11 bases, and 13 bases separated the two germline ends. The CDR3 consists of 13 residues. CDR1 and CDR2 from the germline V gene are MRHNA and SNTAGT.

There are many counts of this clonotype. In nucleotides, the CDR3 is TGCGCCAGCAGTGATTTCGGCACCGGGGAGCTGTTTTTT. Its protein is CASSDFGTGELFF. The chain is built from TRBV10-2 and TRBJ2-2; D is ambiguous. The CDR3 runs 13 residues. Trimming removed 3 bases at V and 4 bases at J, with 6 bases between. Germline-derived CDR1 and CDR2 are WSHSY and SAAADI.

A few counts support this clonotype. The chain carries TRBV19 and TRBJ2-1; 8 bases align to TRBD2. V lost 7 bases and J lost 0; bases outside the gene matches: 2. The CDR3 is 14 amino acids. Germline assignment: CDR1 LNHDA and CDR2 SQIVND (reference sequence). The CDR3 spells CASNSGNSYNEQFF. In DNA form, the CDR3 reads TGTGCCAGTAATAGCGGGAACTCCTACAATGAGCAGTTCTTC. Drawing the rest from reference TRBV19 and TRBJ2-1, the complete variable domain is DGGITQSPKYLFRKEGQNVTLSCEQNLNHDAMYWYRQDPGQGLRLIYYSQIVNDFQKGDIAEGYSVSREKKESFPLTVTSAQKNPTAFYLCASNSGNSYNEQFFGPGTRLTVL.

This clonotype was observed many times. The chain joins TRBV7-9 to TRBJ2-5; D gene ambiguous. CDR1 is SEHNR and CDR2 is FQNEAQ in the germline V gene (reference sequence). V was cut by 6 bases and J by 3 bases, with 14 bases left in between. The CDR3 is 14 amino acids. CDR3 sequence reads: CASRQPTGKETQYF. DNA for the CDR3: TGTGCCAGCAGACAACCGACTGGAAAAGAGACCCAGTACTTC.

This clonotype has more than one count but fewer than ten. The chain uses TRBV6-2 or TRBV6-3 and TRBJ2-7; 9 nucleotides match TRBD1. This CDR3 region has 12 residues. Looked up from germline, CDR1 is MNHEY and CDR2 is SVGEGT. Germline trimming cut 8 bases from V and 8 bases from J; bases unmatched to any gene: 7. In nucleotides, the CDR3 is TGTGCCAGCCGAACTGGGACAGGGCAGCAGTACGTC. It encodes CASRTGTGQQYV.

There are many counts of this clonotype. The rearrangement joins TRBV20-1 to TRBJ2-3; possible D gene TRBD2, 6 bases. Germline V CDR1 and CDR2: DFQATT, SNEGSKA (reference sequence). V was clipped by 0 bases and J by 14 bases, with 24 bases between them. The CDR3 sequence is 15 residues long. The CDR3 loop reads CSARDHLASSAGPYF. The CDR3 DNA reads TGCAGTGCTAGAGATCACCTAGCGTCCTCAGCCGGTCCGTATTTT.

Only a few counts were recorded for this clonotype. The CDR3 loop is CATSSRVGTEAFF. In nucleotides, the CDR3 is TGTGCCACCAGCAGCAGGGTAGGCACTGAAGCTTTCTTT. This sequence joins TRBV15 and TRBJ1-1, with D maybe TRBD1 (5 bases). Deletions cut 3 bases from V and 4 bases from J, with 9 bases between. CDR1 is LNHNV and CDR2 is YYDKDF in the germline V gene (reference sequence). The CDR3 loop spans 13 amino acids.

This clonotype was recorded at least ten times. The V call is TRBV7-2, the J call TRBJ2-2, with no clear D. Germline-derived CDR1 and CDR2 are SGHTA and FQGNSA. The V gene lost 0 bases and the J gene lost 2 bases, with 7 bases spanning the gap. The CDR3 has 15 amino acids. The CDR3 sequence: CASSLASTNTGELFF. For the CDR3, the DNA is TGTGCCAGCAGCTTAGCCTCTACAAACACCGGGGAGCTGTTTTTT. Full variable domain (remainder filled in from reference TRBV7-2 and TRBJ2-2): GAGVSQSPSNKVTEKGKDVELRCDPISGHTALYWYRQSLGQGLEFLIYFQGNSAPDKSGLPSDRFSAERTGGSVSTLTIQRTQQEDSAVYLCASSLASTNTGELFFGEGSRLTVL.

The sample holds a few counts of this clonotype. The V gene is TRBV20-1, the J gene TRBJ2-1; TRBD1 is a possible D gene (5 bases). The CDR3 has 12 amino acids. V gave up 5 bases and J gave up 3 bases, with 8 bases separating them. CDR1 is DFQATT, CDR2 SNEGSKA, per germline (reference sequence). The CDR3 here is CSALQGYNEQFF. The CDR3 DNA follows: TGCAGTGCTCTTCAGGGCTACAATGAGCAGTTCTTC.

Only a few counts were recorded for this clonotype. The chain uses TRBV25-1 and TRBJ1-1; tentatively, D is TRBD1 (5 bases). V shed 1 base and J shed 6 bases, with 9 bases lying between them. The germline V gene has CDR1 MGHDK and CDR2 SYGVNS. This CDR3 contains 13 residues. CDR3 protein: CASSESGGAEAFF. The DNA of the CDR3 is TGTGCCAGCAGTGAATCGGGGGGTGCTGAAGCTTTCTTT.

This clonotype was detected a few times. The chain carries TRBV4-3 and TRBJ1-2; D gene uncertain. Germline CDR1 is LGHNA and CDR2 is YSLEER. V was pared by 4 bases and J by 3 bases, with 12 bases between. The CDR3 spans 14 residues. CDR3 sequence reads: CASSPGGFDYGYTF. The CDR3 nucleotides read TGCGCCAGCAGCCCGGGCGGTTTCGACTATGGCTACACCTTC.

The rearrangement uses TRBV5-8 and TRBJ2-2, with TRBD1 matching over 10 bases. V gave up 6 bases and J gave up 6 bases; unmatched junction bases: 5. CDR1 SGHTS and CDR2 YDEGEE come from the germline V gene. CDR3 length equals 14 residues. The CDR3, as DNA: TGTGCCAGCACGACAGGGGGCTATGCCGGGGAGCTGTTTTTT. Translation gives CASTTGGYAGELFF. The variable domain in full, completed from reference TRBV5-8 and TRBJ2-2, reads EAGVTQSPTHLIKTRGQQATLRCSPISGHTSVYWYQQALGLGLQFLLWYDEGEERNRGNFPPRFSGRQFPNYSSELNVNALELEDSALYLCASTTGGYAGELFFGEGSRLTVL.

This clonotype was counted at least ten times. The rearrangement uses TRBV4-3 and TRBJ2-2, with 7 bases matching TRBD1. Germline CDR1 LGHNA, CDR2 YSLEER. The CDR3 loop spans 16 amino acids. Trimming removed 4 bases from V and 0 bases from J; junction bases left unmatched: 5. DNA of the CDR3: TGCGCCAGCAGCCTCGGGACAGTGACGAACACCGGGGAGCTGTTTTTT. This gives the protein CASSLGTVTNTGELFF.

The chain carries TRBV4-2 and TRBJ2-2; 13 bases are shared with TRBD2. V dropped 3 bases and J dropped 0; count of bases not matched to a gene: 7. The CDR3 runs to 19 residues. CDR1 and CDR2 from the germline V gene are LGHNA and YNFKEQ. As DNA, the CDR3 is TGTGCCAGCAGCCACTACCTGGGACTAGCGGGGCCGAACACCGGGGAGCTGTTTTTT. Its protein is CASSHYLGLAGPNTGELFF.

The gene calls are TRBV5-1 and TRBJ1-2; unclear D gene. The CDR3 totals 16 residues. V dropped 2 bases and J dropped 1 base, with 15 bases sitting between them. The V gene's germline CDR1 is SGHRS and CDR2 YFSETQ. CDR3 sequence: CASSFQAQTDNYGYTF. The DNA of the CDR3 is TGCGCCAGCAGCTTCCAGGCCCAGACGGATAACTATGGCTACACCTTC.

J is TRBJ1-1 and V is TRBV5-1; 9 bases map to TRBD1. CDR1 and CDR2 from the germline V gene are SGHRS and YFSETQ. This CDR3 contains 13 residues. Trimming cost V 4 bases and J 5 bases; bases outside gene matches: 3. The CDR3 DNA sequence: TGCGCCAGCAGCAACGACAGGGGGACTGAAGCTTTCTTT. Translating gives CASSNDRGTEAFF.

As to this clonotype: The junction does not match germline at one end; this may be a read error. This rearrangement joins TRBV7-2 to TRBJ1-3; 9 bases align to TRBD1. This CDR3 contains 13 residues. CDR1 is SGHTA and CDR2 is FQGNSA in the germline V gene. DNA for the CDR3: TGTGCCAGCAGCTTAGACAGGGGGCCCCATTTGGATTTT. It specifies CASSLDRGPHLDF.